Following are 29 T cell receptor beta chains from one sample sequenced in a study of cytomegalovirus exposure and HLA in healthy donors. Profiled with immunoSEQ multiplex PCR; TCRdb holds only in-frame clones, not every one. The sample yields about 110,000 clones, 88% seen once. The sample was PBMCs. The receptors shown here come from a woman aged 18-35 years in good health and CMV-seronegative.

CDR3 coding DNA: TGTGCCAGCAGGATCCGGGATGGGGGCAATCAGCCCCAGCATTTT. It yields the protein CASRIRDGGNQPQHF. The chain joins TRBV28 to TRBJ1-5; D is unresolved. Germline-derived CDR1 and CDR2 are MDHEN and SYDVKM. The CDR3 runs to 15 residues. V was pared by 6 bases and J by 2 bases, with 14 bases between.

CDR3 region: CASSEGGTQYF. The DNA for the CDR3 is TGTGCCAGCAGTGAGGGGGGGACGCAGTATTTT. The rearrangement uses TRBV27 and TRBJ2-3, with a tentative D call TRBD2 (7 bases). V was cut by 5 bases and J by 9 bases, with 9 bases left in between. This CDR3 has 11 residues. Germline assignment: CDR1 MNHEY and CDR2 SMNVEV (reference sequence).

The chain recombines TRBV7-2 with TRBJ2-7; 15 nucleotides align to TRBD2. The length of the CDR3 is 17 residues. Germline CDR1 is SGHTA and CDR2 is FQGNSA. Trimming took 5 bases from V and 7 from J; bases not matched to a gene: 12. The CDR3 DNA reads TGTGCCAGCAGCGAGCCGGGACTAGCGGGAGGAAAGGGGGAGCAGTACTTC. This sequence encodes CASSEPGLAGGKGEQYF.

This chain joins TRBV5-6 and TRBJ1-4; a weak D match, TRBD1 (5 bases). Germline V gene lookup returns CDR1 SGHDT and CDR2 YYEEEE. CDR3 length: 14 amino acids. V was shortened by 4 bases and J by 7 bases, with 14 bases between the two germline ends. This CDR3 is CASSRGQVGEKLFF. In DNA, the CDR3 is TGTGCCAGCAGCCGCGGACAAGTCGGTGAAAAACTGTTTTTT.

The gene calls are TRBV11-2 and TRBJ2-5; the D is unclear. The CDR3 consists of 13 residues. The germline V gene encodes CDR1 SGHAT and CDR2 FQNNGV. V lost 3 bases to trimming and J lost 4 bases, with 9 bases between them. As DNA, the CDR3 is TGTGCCAGCAGCTTTTTTGGCGGAGAGACCCAGTACTTC. The encoded protein is CASSFFGGETQYF.

The chain employs TRBV6-4 and TRBJ1-1, with D unresolved. V was pared by 4 bases and J by 4 bases, with 10 bases between. CDR3 length equals 13 residues. Germline values: CDR1 MRHNA, CDR2 SNTAGT. The CDR3 loop reads CASSAAEGTEAFF. CDR3 in DNA: TGTGCCAGCAGTGCGGCGGAGGGCACTGAAGCTTTCTTT.

The gene calls are TRBV23-1 and TRBJ2-7; 7 nucleotides align to TRBD1. TRBV23-1 is known as an ORF, though its function is uncertain. Trimming cost V 7 bases and J 5 bases; bases outside gene matches: 17. The CDR3 has 16 amino acids. CDR3 sequence: CASTSGLNRGGNEQYF. CDR3 DNA: TGCGCCAGCACTTCAGGCCTAAACAGGGGTGGTAACGAGCAGTACTTC.

The CDR3 DNA follows: TGTGCCAGCAGCTTAGATACAGGGGTTCTTAGAGCCAAAAACATTCAGTACTTC. It encodes CASSLDTGVLRAKNIQYF. The rearrangement joins TRBV7-9 to TRBJ2-4, with 7 positions matching TRBD1. J gave up 0 bases and V 1 base, and 9 bases lay outside the gene matches. The CDR3 spans 18 residues. The germline gives CDR1 SEHNR, CDR2 FQNEAQ (reference sequence).

This clone was recorded a few times. V is TRBV19 and J is TRBJ1-2; 9 bases match TRBD1. Per germline, CDR1 LNHDA and CDR2 SQIVND (reference sequence). The CDR3 spans 15 residues. Unmatched junction bases numbered 10, after V lost 7 bases and J lost 4 bases. The CDR3 loop is CASKPTGTGSYGYTF. The CDR3 nucleotides are TGTGCCAGTAAACCAACCGGGACAGGGTCCTATGGCTACACCTTC. The whole variable domain, filled in from reference TRBV19 and TRBJ1-2, reads DGGITQSPKYLFRKEGQNVTLSCEQNLNHDAMYWYRQDPGQGLRLIYYSQIVNDFQKGDIAEGYSVSREKKESFPLTVTSAQKNPTAFYLCASKPTGTGSYGYTFGSGTRLTVV.

The V call is TRBV25-1, the J call TRBJ2-3; 7 bases map to TRBD1. Germline V lookup: CDR1 MGHDK, CDR2 SYGVNS. The V gene end was trimmed by 5 bases and the J gene end by 2 bases; junction bases not matched to a gene: 7. The CDR3 has 15 amino acids. Here the CDR3 DNA reads TGTGCCAGCAGTCCCTCGGACAGGCACACAGATACGCAGTATTTT. It yields the protein CASSPSDRHTDTQYF.

J is TRBJ1-1 and V is TRBV27, with D perhaps matching TRBD1 (6 bases). The CDR3 consists of 13 residues. CDR1 is MNHEY and CDR2 is SMNVEV in the germline V gene (reference sequence). Deletions cut 4 bases from V and 4 bases from J, with 10 bases between. CDR3 sequence (DNA): TGTGCCAGCAGTTACACAGGGAGCACTGAAGCTTTCTTT. This codes for CASSYTGSTEAFF.

V and J are TRBV29-1 and TRBJ1-2, with 10 positions matching TRBD1. The CDR3 spans 14 residues. J was trimmed by 7 bases and V by 6 bases; bases with no gene match: 11. CDR1 and CDR2 from the germline V gene are SQVTM and ANQGSEA. In DNA form, the CDR3 reads TGCAGCGTGGCCCGGGACAGGGGTGATGGTGGCTACACCTTC. Translating gives CSVARDRGDGGYTF.

This chain uses TRBV27 with TRBJ1-1; 7 bases fit TRBD1. Germline V gene lookup returns CDR1 MNHEY and CDR2 SMNVEV (reference sequence). The length of the CDR3 is 17 residues. Trimming at V came to 4 bases and at J to 0 bases, leaving 11 bases not matched to a gene. This CDR3 reads CASSSPRGRRMNTEAFF. DNA of the CDR3: TGTGCCAGCAGTTCGCCGAGGGGGCGACGCATGAACACTGAAGCTTTCTTT.

This chain links TRBV28 with TRBJ1-2; D gene uncertain. Germline CDR1 is MDHEN and CDR2 is SYDVKM. The CDR3 has 15 residues. The germline V and J ends were trimmed by 3 bases and 8 bases, with 19 bases remaining between them. CDR3 region: CASSLTSRRGGGYTF. CDR3 coding DNA: TGTGCCAGCAGTTTGACGAGTCGACGGGGTGGCGGCTACACCTTC.

The chain is built from TRBV4-3 and TRBJ2-1; D might be TRBD1 (5 bases). The germline V and J ends were trimmed by 3 bases and 5 bases, with 29 bases remaining between them. Germline V CDR1 and CDR2: LGHNA, YSLEER. The CDR3 is 20 residues long. Here the CDR3 reads CASSQYRLPQGKVGDNEQFF. CDR3 in DNA: TGCGCCAGCAGCCAGTACCGACTTCCCCAGGGAAAGGTTGGGGACAATGAGCAGTTCTTC.

The V gene is TRBV28, the J gene TRBJ1-2; D is possibly TRBD1 (5 bases). This CDR3 is 12 amino acids long. Germline-derived CDR1 and CDR2 are MDHEN and SYDVKM. The V gene lost 10 bases and the J gene lost 8 bases, with 17 bases spanning the gap. CDR3 in amino acids: CATTPGTRGYTF. As DNA, the CDR3 is TGTGCCACCACTCCCGGGACTCGCGGCTACACCTTC.

This chain connects TRBV5-5 to TRBJ1-4, with TRBD1 matching over 7 bases. The CDR3 is 13 residues long. The ends lost 2 bases at V and 11 bases at J; junction bases unmatched: 6. In germline, CDR1 is SGHKS, CDR2 YYEKEE (reference sequence). The CDR3 spells CASSLGTVGKLFF. CDR3 in DNA: TGTGCCAGCAGCTTAGGGACAGTAGGGAAACTGTTTTTT.

The chain combines TRBV7-9 with TRBJ1-4; TRBD1 matches 7 bases. The CDR3 spans 16 residues. Germline-derived CDR1 and CDR2 are SEHNR and FQNEAQ (reference sequence). The V gene end was trimmed by 5 bases and the J gene end by 0 bases; junction bases not matched to a gene: 6. DNA for the CDR3: TGTGCCAGCAGCAGACCCGGACAGGCAACTAATGAAAAACTGTTTTTT. The encoded protein is CASSRPGQATNEKLFF.

This chain connects TRBV27 to TRBJ2-3, with TRBD2 identical over 8 bases. Germline V CDR1 and CDR2: MNHEY, SMNVEV (reference sequence). The length of the CDR3 is 16 residues. J was trimmed by 2 bases and V by 3 bases; bases with no gene match: 7. The CDR3 DNA reads TGTGCCAGCAGTTTCTCAGCGGGGGAGCTCACAGATACGCAGTATTTT. Translating gives CASSFSAGELTDTQYF.

The chain combines TRBV28 with TRBJ1-1; D remains ambiguous. Trimming removed 4 bases at V and 0 bases at J, with 9 bases between. The CDR3 covers 14 residues. The V gene's germline CDR1 is MDHEN and CDR2 SYDVKM. As DNA, the CDR3 is TGTGCCAGCAGTTCCCGTAAGCTGAACACTGAAGCTTTCTTT. Translating it yields CASSSRKLNTEAFF.

CDR3 amino acids: CARSGGGRSPLHF. CDR3 in DNA: TGTGCCAGAAGCGGGGGGGGTCGGTCACCCCTCCACTTT. This chain joins TRBV5-3 and TRBJ1-6; a weak D match, TRBD1 (5 bases). Being an ORF, TRBV5-3 has a function that is uncertain. Trimming stripped 4 bases from V and 10 bases from J, with 12 bases between. The CDR3 runs 13 residues.

The chain combines TRBV5-1 with TRBJ2-5; D perhaps matches TRBD1 (6 bases). The germline CDR1 and CDR2 sequences are SGHRS and YFSETQ. This CDR3 spans 14 amino acids. Trimming took off 4 bases at V and 1 base at J, with 11 bases between the two ends. For the CDR3, the DNA is TGCGCCAGCAGCCTACAGGGTTTCCAAGAGACCCAGTACTTC. Translating gives CASSLQGFQETQYF.

The chain uses TRBV9 and TRBJ1-5; 10 nucleotides match TRBD1. V was pared by 4 bases and J by 8 bases, with 9 bases of the junction left unmatched. The CDR3 is made up of 15 amino acids. Looked up from germline, CDR1 is SGDLS and CDR2 is YYNGEE. The DNA for the CDR3 is TGTGCCAGCAGCCGTGGGGGACAGGGGCTTGAGCCCCAGCATTTT. It yields the protein CASSRGGQGLEPQHF.

J is TRBJ1-2 and V is TRBV7-8; TRBD1 is a possible D gene (6 bases). Deletions cut 4 bases from V and 8 bases from J, with 20 bases between. CDR1 and CDR2 from the germline V gene are SGHVS and FQNEAQ. The CDR3 runs 15 residues. The CDR3 protein is CASSSPGVVSRGYTF. CDR3 in DNA: TGTGCCAGCAGCTCCCCAGGGGTGGTATCTCGAGGCTACACCTTC.

The J gene is TRBJ2-5, the V gene TRBV4-1, with TRBD1 identical over 10 bases. V lost 0 bases to trimming and J lost 6 bases; unmatched junction nucleotides: 13. This CDR3 comprises 18 residues. The germline V gene has CDR1 MGHRA and CDR2 YSYEKL. The CDR3 nucleotides read TGCGCCAGCAGCCAAGATCTGGACTGGAGGGACAGGGGTCAGACCCAGTACTTC. Amino acids: CASSQDLDWRDRGQTQYF.

The CDR3 here is CASSLLLAGVYEQYF. CDR3 nucleotide sequence: TGTGCCAGCAGCTTGTTACTAGCGGGAGTATACGAGCAGTACTTC. The rearrangement joins TRBV5-6 to TRBJ2-7; 11 nucleotides line up with TRBD2. J gave up 4 bases and V 1 base, and 4 bases lay outside the gene matches. In germline, CDR1 is SGHDT, CDR2 YYEEEE. The CDR3 is 15 amino acids.

The genes are TRBV5-6 and TRBJ2-7; no definite D call. Trimming stripped 1 base from V and 0 bases from J, with 5 bases between. Germline V gives CDR1 SGHDT, CDR2 YYEEEE. This CDR3 is built from 13 residues. The CDR3 sequence is CASSLISSYEQYF. Here the CDR3 DNA reads TGTGCCAGCAGCTTGATATCCTCCTACGAGCAGTACTTC. The whole variable domain, remainder taken from reference TRBV5-6 and TRBJ2-7, is DAGVTQSPTHLIKTRGQQVTLRCSPKSGHDTVSWYQQALGQGPQFIFQYYEEEERQRGNFPDRFSGHQFPNYSSELNVNALLLGDSALYLCASSLISSYEQYFGPGTRLTVT.

The genes are TRBV28 and TRBJ1-6, with D uncertain. In germline, CDR1 is MDHEN, CDR2 SYDVKM. This CDR3 has 16 amino acids. The germline V and J ends were trimmed by 5 bases and 0 bases, with 11 bases remaining between them. CDR3 residues: CASSPSWSSYNSPLHF. Written as DNA, the CDR3 is TGTGCCAGCAGTCCCTCGTGGAGCTCCTATAATTCACCCCTCCACTTT.

For the CDR3, the DNA is TGTGCCAGCAGCTTAACAGGGAAAGGGTACTCTGGAAACACCATATATTTT. It specifies CASSLTGKGYSGNTIYF. The genes are TRBV11-2 and TRBJ1-3, with a tentative D call TRBD1 (6 bases). This CDR3 region has 17 residues. Germline CDR1 SGHAT, CDR2 FQNNGV. Deletions cut 2 bases from V and 0 bases from J, with 14 bases between.